A selection of T cell receptor beta chains follows, all from one sample in a study of blood T cell repertoires in COVID-19. Profiling relied on immunoSEQ multiplex PCR, and the TCRdb table lists in-frame clones only, not all of them. The sample consists of 70,000 or so clones, 88% of them appearing once. Material for sequencing was peripheral blood. Source of these receptors: a human donor in a cohort sampled during active COVID-19. CDR3s include the opening cysteine and the closing phenylalanine or tryptophan. A D gene is named only where the DNA matches it firmly. Only some rows state a clone size, as once, few, many or a class for expanded clones.

size	J	V	D	length	CDR3	DNA
NA	TRBJ1-1	TRBV19	NA	14	CASSMIRVGTEAFF	TGTGCCAGTAGTATGATCCGGGTCGGAACTGAAGCTTTCTTT
once	TRBJ1-6	TRBV3-1/TRBV3-2	NA	15	CASSQEGKSNSPLHF	TGTGCCAGCAGCCAAGAGGGCAAATCTAATTCACCCCTCCACTTT
NA	TRBJ2-5	TRBV5-1	TRBD2	15	CASSLRLAGEGTQYF	TGCGCCAGCAGCTTGAGGCTAGCGGGAGAGGGGACCCAGTACTTC
NA	TRBJ2-5	TRBV9	TRBD1	16	CASSPAAGGRKETQYF	TGTGCCAGCAGCCCCGCAGCAGGGGGCCGAAAAGAGACCCAGTACTTC
NA	TRBJ1-1	TRBV28	NA	15	CASSHGQLMNTEAFF	TGTGCCAGCAGCCATGGACAGTTAATGAACACTGAAGCTTTCTTT
medium-sized	TRBJ1-5	TRBV19	TRBD1	15	CASSPQQGTNQPQHF	TGTGCCAGTAGTCCCCAACAGGGGACCAATCAGCCCCAGCATTTT
NA	TRBJ2-1	TRBV5-1	NA	15	CASSLLQGSYNEQFF	TGCGCCAGCAGCTTGTTGCAGGGCTCCTACAATGAGCAGTTCTTC
NA	TRBJ1-4	TRBV10-3	NA	14	CAISDTATNEKLFF	TGTGCCATCAGTGATACAGCCACTAATGAAAAACTGTTTTTT
NA	TRBJ1-5	TRBV19	NA	13	CASSDRYYQPQHF	TGTGCCAGTAGTGACAGGTATTATCAGCCCCAGCATTTT
NA	TRBJ2-1	TRBV5-1	TRBD2	13	CASSGLADNEQFF	TGCGCCAGCTCGGGACTAGCGGACAATGAGCAGTTCTTC
NA	TRBJ2-3	TRBV3-1/TRBV3-2	TRBD2	16	CASSQNPSGLADTQYF	TGTGCCAGCAGCCAAAATCCTAGCGGGTTAGCAGATACGCAGTATTTT
NA	TRBJ2-4	TRBV4-1	NA	14	CASSSGLTKNIQYF	TGCGCCAGCAGCTCAGGGTTGACCAAAAACATTCAGTACTTC
NA	TRBJ2-7	TRBV24-1	TRBD2	13	CATSGGGSYEQYF	TGTGCCACCAGTGGCGGGGGCTCCTACGAGCAGTACTTC
once	TRBJ1-2	TRBV4-2	TRBD1	14	CASSQNTGEYGYTF	TGTGCCAGCAGCCAAAACACAGGGGAATATGGCTACACCTTC
once	TRBJ2-1	TRBV6-5	TRBD2	13	CASTKPGGNEQFF	TGTGCCAGCACCAAACCGGGAGGCAATGAGCAGTTCTTC
NA	TRBJ2-5	TRBV5-8	NA	14	CASSLLRGRETQYF	TGTGCCAGCAGCTTGCTCAGGGGAAGAGAGACCCAGTACTTC
NA	TRBJ2-1	TRBV11-2	TRBD2	12	CASSISGIEQFF	TGTGCCAGCAGCATTAGCGGGATTGAGCAGTTCTTC